This TCR beta chain was identified in a study of shared clonotypes between healthy human individuals. Study findings and constraints: It was observed that approximately 5% of naive CD4 clonotypes were shared across several donors. Clonotype sharing among donors, it was expected, would be affected by sequencing depth. Despite large depth, rarefaction showed incomplete sorted-subset sequencing.

As to this clone: What it binds is not known.

Germline CDR1 MNHNS, CDR2 SASEGT. The CDR3 is 14 residues long. Trimming left V 0 bases short and J 2 bases short, with 4 bases between. TCRdb's table, derived via immunoSEQ multiplex PCR, lists solely in-frame clones and lacks some. The table shows 2,100,000 or so clones, with under 97% occurring only once. The V and J genes are TRBV6-1 and TRBJ1-4; D ambiguous. Material for sequencing was naive CD4+ T cells sorted from blood. Stated subset: CD45RA+ positively selected. The TCR sequence derives from a man younger than 35 in good health. The CDR3 is CASSEAPTNEKLFF. The CDR3 DNA follows: TGTGCCAGCAGTGAAGCACCGACTAATGAAAAACTGTTTTTT.